The TCR beta chain described here comes from a study of CD8 T cells in Susac syndrome (dated by TCRdb to between 2018 and 2020). A note on the overall study: Repertoire sequencing was used to test whether CD8+ T cell activation and differentiation in Susac syndrome was antigen driven. CD8+ T cell repertoire clonality was compared between over 9 healthy donors, approximately 14 Susac syndrome patients and roughly 15 multiple sclerosis patients.

A remark on this clonotype: Its antigen target is currently unknown. No qualities accompany the bases; no much larger clone lies one base away.

Peripheral blood CD8+ and CD4+ T cells from healthy donors, Susac syndrome patients and multiple sclerosis patients were profiled by high-throughput TCR beta sequencing. Multiple sclerosis controls were treatment-naive patients with stable or active relapsing-remitting disease fulfilling revised McDonald criteria. CD8+ TEMRA cells were enriched by FACS, while bulk CD8+ and CD4+ T cells were purified by magnetic negative isolation. Blood was drawn into EDTA tubes, processed within 24 hours, and PBMCs were isolated by density gradient centrifugation. PBMCs destined for TCR sequencing were cryopreserved in liquid nitrogen and later thawed in a 37 °C water bath. The sorted or isolated CD4+, CD8+ and CD8+ TEMRA cells had a purity of 90% or higher. V sheds 11 bases and J sheds 6 bases, leaving 14 bases between their ends. According to the germline V gene, CDR1 reads MNHEY and CDR2 reads SVGEGT. The CDR3 holds 12 amino acids from the cysteine to the phenylalanine. The sequence is cut down to CDR3 DNA, 36 bases in frame from base 1.

RNA was extracted using the RNeasy kit, and roughly 0.5 to 1 ug of the RNA was reverse transcribed with random hexamers. The immunoSEQ multiplex PCR assay, covering 54 Vbeta and 13 Jbeta segments, was used to amplify TCR beta CDR3 regions. PCR amplification bias was corrected using a synthetic template baseline for primer optimization and computational correction. Per the source publication's procedure: Only productive sequences were kept, with reads annotated to V, D and J genes according to IMGT and analyzed in immunoSEQ Analyzer. Clonality was computed as one minus Shannon entropy normalized by log2 of the number of productive unique sequences. For each patient and control, public and private clones were evaluated within the 100 most prevalent clones. Clones were defined as Susac-specific if absent from the healthy and MS cohorts, from more than 900 published viral clones and from other ImmuneACCESS disease sequences. In TCRdb, the public reads were trimmed at Q25 with fastp and aligned with MiXCR, with productive beta chains retained. Every distinct CDR3 protein forms one entry, paired with its most common genes and DNA. The V and J calls and clone size are TCRdb's, not the authors'. The sample has some 300,000 distinct CDR3 sequences on record, over 75% of them singletons. Clones ranked in the top ten supply 0.2% to 0.25% of the sample.

Paper-wide results and their limitations: The number of individuals in the TCR sequencing and HLA analysis was recognized as being relatively small.

Input material: CD8+ T cells from PBMCs. The chain couples TRBV6-2 or TRBV6-3 to TRBJ2-1, and possibly TRBD1, on 6 matching bases. This receptor was identified in a human donor with multiple sclerosis. For the CDR3, the sequence is CASSGTLNEQFF. The DNA sequence follows: TGTGCCTCCTCCGGGACACTCAATGAGCAGTTCTTC.